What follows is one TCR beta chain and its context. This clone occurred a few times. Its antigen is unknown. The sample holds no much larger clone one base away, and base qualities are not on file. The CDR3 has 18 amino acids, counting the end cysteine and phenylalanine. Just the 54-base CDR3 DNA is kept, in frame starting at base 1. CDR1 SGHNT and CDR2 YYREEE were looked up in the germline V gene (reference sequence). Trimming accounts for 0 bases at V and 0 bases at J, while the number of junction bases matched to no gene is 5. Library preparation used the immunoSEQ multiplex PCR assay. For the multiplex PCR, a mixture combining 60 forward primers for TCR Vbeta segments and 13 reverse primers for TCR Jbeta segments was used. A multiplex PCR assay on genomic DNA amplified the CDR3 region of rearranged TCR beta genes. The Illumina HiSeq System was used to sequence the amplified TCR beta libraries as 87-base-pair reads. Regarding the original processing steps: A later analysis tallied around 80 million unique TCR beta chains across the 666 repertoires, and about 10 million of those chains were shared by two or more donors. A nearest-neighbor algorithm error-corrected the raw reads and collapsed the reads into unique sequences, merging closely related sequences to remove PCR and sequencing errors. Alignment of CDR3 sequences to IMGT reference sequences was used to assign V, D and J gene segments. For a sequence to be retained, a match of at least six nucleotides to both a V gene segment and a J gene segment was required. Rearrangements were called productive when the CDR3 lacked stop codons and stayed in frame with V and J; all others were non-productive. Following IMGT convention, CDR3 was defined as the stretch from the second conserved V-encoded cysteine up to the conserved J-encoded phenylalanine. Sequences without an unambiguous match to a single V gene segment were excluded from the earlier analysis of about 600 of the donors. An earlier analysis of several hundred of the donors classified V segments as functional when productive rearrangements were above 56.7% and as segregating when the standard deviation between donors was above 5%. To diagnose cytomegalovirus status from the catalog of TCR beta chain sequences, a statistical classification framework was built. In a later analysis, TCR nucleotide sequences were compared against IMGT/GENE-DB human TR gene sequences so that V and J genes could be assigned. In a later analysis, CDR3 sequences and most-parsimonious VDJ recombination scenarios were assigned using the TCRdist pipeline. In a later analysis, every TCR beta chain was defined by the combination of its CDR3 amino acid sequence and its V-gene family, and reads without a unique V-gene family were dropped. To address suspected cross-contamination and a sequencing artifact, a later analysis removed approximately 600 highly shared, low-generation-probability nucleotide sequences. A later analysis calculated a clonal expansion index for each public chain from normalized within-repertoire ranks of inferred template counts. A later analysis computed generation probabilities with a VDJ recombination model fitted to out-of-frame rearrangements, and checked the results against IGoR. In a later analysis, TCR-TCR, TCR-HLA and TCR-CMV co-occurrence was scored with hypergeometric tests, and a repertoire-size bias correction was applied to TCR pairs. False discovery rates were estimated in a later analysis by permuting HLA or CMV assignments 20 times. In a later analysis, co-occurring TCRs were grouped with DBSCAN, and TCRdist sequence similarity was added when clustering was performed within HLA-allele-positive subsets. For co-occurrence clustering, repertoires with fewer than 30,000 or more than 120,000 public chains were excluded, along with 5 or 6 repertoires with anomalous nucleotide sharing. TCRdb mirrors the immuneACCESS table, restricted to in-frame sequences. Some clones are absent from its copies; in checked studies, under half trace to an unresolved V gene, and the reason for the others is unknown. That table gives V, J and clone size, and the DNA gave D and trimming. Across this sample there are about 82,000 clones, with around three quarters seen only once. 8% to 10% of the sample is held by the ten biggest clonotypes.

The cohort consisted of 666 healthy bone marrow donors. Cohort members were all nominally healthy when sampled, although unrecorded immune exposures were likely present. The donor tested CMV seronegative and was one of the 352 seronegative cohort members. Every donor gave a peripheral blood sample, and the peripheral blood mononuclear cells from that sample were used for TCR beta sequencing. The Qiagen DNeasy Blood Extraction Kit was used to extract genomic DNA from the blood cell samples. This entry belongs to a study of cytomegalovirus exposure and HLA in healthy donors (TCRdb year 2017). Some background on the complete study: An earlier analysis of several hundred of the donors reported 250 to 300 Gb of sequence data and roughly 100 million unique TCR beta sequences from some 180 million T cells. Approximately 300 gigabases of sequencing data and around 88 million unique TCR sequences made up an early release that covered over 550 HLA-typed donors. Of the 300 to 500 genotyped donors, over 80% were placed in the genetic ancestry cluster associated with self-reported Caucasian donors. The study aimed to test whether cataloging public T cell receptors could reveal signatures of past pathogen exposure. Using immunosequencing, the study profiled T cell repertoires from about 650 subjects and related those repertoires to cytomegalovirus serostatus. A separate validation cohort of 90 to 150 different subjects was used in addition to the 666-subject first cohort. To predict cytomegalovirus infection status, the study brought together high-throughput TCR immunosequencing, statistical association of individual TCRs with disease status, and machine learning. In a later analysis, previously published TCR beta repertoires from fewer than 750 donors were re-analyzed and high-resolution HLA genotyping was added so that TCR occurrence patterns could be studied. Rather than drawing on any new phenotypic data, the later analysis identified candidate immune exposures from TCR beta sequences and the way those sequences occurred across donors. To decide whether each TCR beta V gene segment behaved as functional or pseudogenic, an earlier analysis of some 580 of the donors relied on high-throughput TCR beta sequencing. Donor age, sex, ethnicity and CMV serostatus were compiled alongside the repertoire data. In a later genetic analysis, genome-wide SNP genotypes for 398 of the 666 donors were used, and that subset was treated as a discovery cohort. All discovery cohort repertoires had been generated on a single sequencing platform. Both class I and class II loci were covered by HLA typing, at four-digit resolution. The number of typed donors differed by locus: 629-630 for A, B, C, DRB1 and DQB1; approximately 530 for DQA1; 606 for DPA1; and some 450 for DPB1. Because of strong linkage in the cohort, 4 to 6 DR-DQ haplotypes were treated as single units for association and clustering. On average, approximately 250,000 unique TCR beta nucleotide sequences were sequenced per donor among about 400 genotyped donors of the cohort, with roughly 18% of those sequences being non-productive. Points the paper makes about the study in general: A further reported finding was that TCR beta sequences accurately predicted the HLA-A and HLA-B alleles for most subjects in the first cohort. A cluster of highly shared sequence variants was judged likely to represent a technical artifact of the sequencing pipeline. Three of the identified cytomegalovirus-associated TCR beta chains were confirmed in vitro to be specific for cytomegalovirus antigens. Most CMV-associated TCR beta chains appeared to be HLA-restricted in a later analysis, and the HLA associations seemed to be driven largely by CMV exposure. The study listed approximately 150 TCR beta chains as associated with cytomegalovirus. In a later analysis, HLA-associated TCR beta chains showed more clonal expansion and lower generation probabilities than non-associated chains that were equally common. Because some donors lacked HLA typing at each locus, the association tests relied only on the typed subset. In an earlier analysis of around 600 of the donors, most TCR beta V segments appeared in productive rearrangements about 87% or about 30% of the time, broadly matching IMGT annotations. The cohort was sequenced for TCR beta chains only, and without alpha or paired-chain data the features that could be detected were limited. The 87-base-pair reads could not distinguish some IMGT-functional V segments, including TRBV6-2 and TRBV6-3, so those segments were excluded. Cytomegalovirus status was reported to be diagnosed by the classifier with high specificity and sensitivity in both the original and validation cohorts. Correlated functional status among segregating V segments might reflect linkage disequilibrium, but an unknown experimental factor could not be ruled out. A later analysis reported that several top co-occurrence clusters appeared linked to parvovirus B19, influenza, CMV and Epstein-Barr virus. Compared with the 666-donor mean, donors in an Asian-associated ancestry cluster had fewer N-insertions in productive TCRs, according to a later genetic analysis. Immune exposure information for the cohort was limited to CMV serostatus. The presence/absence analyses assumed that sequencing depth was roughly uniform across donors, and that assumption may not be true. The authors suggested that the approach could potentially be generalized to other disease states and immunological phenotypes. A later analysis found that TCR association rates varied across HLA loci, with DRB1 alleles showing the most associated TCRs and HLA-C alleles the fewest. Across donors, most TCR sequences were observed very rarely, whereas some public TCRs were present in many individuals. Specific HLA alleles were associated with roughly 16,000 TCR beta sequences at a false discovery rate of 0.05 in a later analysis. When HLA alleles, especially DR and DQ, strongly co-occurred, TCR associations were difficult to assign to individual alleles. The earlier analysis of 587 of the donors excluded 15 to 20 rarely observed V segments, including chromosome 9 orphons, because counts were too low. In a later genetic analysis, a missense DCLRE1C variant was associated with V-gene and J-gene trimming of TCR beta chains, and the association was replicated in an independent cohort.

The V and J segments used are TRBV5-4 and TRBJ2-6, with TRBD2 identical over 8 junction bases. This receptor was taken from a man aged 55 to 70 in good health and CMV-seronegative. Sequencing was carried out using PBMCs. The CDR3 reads CASSLVRLAHSGANVLTF. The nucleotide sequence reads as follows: TGTGCCAGCAGCTTGGTGAGACTAGCGCACTCTGGGGCCAACGTCCTGACTTTC.